Described below is a single T cell receptor beta chain sequence and its context. Its antigen is still unknown. This sample was included in a study of cytomegalovirus exposure and HLA in healthy donors. Study-level background: Unique TCRs from HLA-typed donors, 80 million to 100 million of them, were held in an early data release.

The primer mix had 60 Vbeta and 13 Jbeta primers. Sequencing used immunoSEQ multiplex PCR; TCRdb keeps in-frame clones, though not all of them. Of roughly 260,000 clones detected, 70% to 90% appear once; the ten largest clones hold 1.5% to 2.5%. The V gene lost 3 bases and the J gene lost 0 bases, with 9 bases spanning the gap. In germline, CDR1 is LGHNA, CDR2 YSLEER. This CDR3 comprises 15 residues. Whole-study findings and limits: Donors belonging to an Asian-associated ancestry cluster reportedly showed fewer N-insertions in productive TCRs than the roughly 670-donor mean, according to what a later analysis found. Association of a missense DCLRE1C variant with TCR beta V- and J-gene trimming was reported in a later analysis. Most subjects' HLA-A and HLA-B alleles were reportedly predicted from TCR beta sequences.

The TCR sequence derives from a woman between 40 and 55 years old in good health and CMV-seropositive. The material sequenced was PBMCs. The chain employs TRBV4-3 and TRBJ2-1; D gene uncertain. CDR3 amino acids: CASSHSYSSYNEQFF. For the CDR3, the DNA is TGCGCCAGCAGCCATTCATACAGCTCCTACAATGAGCAGTTCTTC.